This T cell receptor (beta chain) was captured by sequencing in a study of blood T cell repertoires in COVID-19. On the study more broadly: Spain, Italy and the United States supplied samples that represented acute and convalescent COVID-19. In each case, the material was cDNA or gDNA derived from T cells, B-cell-depleted T cells, or PBMCs.

Profiling relied on immunoSEQ multiplex PCR, and the TCRdb table lists in-frame clones only, not all of them. The sample lists approximately 200,000 clones; roughly four fifths were seen once. V gave up 2 bases and J gave up 7 bases, with 15 bases separating them. There are 14 residues in the CDR3. CDR1 is MNHEY, CDR2 SVGAGI, per germline. The gene calls are TRBV6-5 and TRBJ2-7; D ambiguous. This receptor was obtained from a woman between 50 and 59 years old with acute or convalescent COVID-19. The sample comprised peripheral blood. CDR3 in DNA: TGTGCCAGCAGTTACGATGGCAGTCGTACGGAGCAGTACTTC. Translation: CASSYDGSRTEQYF.